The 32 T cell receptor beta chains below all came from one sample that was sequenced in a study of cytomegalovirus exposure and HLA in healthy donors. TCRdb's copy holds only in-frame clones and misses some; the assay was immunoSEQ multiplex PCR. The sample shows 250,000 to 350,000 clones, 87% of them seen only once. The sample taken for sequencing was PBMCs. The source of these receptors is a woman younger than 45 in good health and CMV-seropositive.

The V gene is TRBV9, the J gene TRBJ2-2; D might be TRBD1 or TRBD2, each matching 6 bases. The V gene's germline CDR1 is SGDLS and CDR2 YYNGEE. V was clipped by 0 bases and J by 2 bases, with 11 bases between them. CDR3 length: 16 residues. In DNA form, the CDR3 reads TGTGCCAGCAGCGTAGTAAGGGGGGCCAACACCGGGGAGCTGTTTTTT. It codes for CASSVVRGANTGELFF.

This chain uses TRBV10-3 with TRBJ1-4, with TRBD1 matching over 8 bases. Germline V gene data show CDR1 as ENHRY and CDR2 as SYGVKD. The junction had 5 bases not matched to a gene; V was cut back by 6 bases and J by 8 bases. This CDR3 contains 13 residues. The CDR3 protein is CAIRPQGAEKLFF. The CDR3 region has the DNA TGTGCCATCAGGCCCCAGGGGGCGGAAAAACTGTTTTTT.

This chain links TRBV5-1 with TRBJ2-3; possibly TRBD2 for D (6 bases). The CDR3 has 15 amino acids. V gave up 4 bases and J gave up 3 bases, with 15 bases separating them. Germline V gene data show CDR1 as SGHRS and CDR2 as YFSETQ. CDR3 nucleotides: TGCGCCAGCAGCAGGGTGGGGGGAAAAACAGATACGCAGTATTTT. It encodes CASSRVGGKTDTQYF.

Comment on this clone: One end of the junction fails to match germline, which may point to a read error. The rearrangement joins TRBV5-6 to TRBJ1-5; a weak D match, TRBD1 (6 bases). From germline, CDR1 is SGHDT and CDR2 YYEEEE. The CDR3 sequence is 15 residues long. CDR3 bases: TGTGCCAGCAGGTTGGGGGGGGCCCCCAATCAGCCCCAGCATTTT. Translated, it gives CASRLGGAPNQPQHF.

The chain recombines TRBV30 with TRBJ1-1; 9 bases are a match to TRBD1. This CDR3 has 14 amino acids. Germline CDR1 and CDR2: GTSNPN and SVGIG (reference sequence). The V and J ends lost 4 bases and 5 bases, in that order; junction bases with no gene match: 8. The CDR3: CAWTRTGVATEAFF. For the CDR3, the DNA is TGTGCCTGGACTCGGACAGGGGTTGCGACTGAAGCTTTCTTT.

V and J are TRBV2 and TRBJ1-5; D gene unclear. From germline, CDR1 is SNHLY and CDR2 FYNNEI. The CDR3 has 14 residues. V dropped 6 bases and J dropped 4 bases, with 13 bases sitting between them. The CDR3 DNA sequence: TGTGCCAGCAGGACCGATTTCGTGAATCAGCCCCAGCATTTT. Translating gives CASRTDFVNQPQHF.

CDR3 residues: CASSQAKSGSSYEQYF. DNA for the CDR3: TGCGCCAGCAGCCAAGCGAAAAGCGGGAGCTCCTACGAGCAGTACTTC. The chain couples TRBV4-3 to TRBJ2-7; 8 bases line up with TRBD2. The CDR3 runs to 16 residues. CDR1 and CDR2 (germline): LGHNA, YSLEER. The ends lost 1 base at V and 0 bases at J; junction bases unmatched: 5.

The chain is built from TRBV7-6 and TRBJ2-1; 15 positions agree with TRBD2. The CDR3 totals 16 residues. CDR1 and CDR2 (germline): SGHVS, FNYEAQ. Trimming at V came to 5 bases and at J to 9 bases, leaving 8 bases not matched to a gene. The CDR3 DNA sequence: TGTGCCAGCAGCCCCCGGACTAGCGGGGGGGTGTCTGAGCAGTTCTTC. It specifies CASSPRTSGGVSEQFF.

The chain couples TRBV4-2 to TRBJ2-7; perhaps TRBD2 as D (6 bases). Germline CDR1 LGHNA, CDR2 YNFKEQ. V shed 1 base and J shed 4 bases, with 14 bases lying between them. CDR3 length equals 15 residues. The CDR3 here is CASSQAGSGMYEQYF. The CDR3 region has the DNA TGTGCCAGCAGCCAAGCCGGGAGTGGTATGTACGAGCAGTACTTC.

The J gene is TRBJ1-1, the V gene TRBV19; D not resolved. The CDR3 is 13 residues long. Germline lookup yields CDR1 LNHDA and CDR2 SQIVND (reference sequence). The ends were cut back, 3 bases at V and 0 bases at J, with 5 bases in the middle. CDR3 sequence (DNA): TGTGCCAGTAGTATGGCCATGAACACTGAAGCTTTCTTT. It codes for CASSMAMNTEAFF. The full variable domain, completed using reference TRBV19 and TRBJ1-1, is DGGITQSPKYLFRKEGQNVTLSCEQNLNHDAMYWYRQDPGQGLRLIYYSQIVNDFQKGDIAEGYSVSREKKESFPLTVTSAQKNPTAFYLCASSMAMNTEAFFGQGTRLTVV.

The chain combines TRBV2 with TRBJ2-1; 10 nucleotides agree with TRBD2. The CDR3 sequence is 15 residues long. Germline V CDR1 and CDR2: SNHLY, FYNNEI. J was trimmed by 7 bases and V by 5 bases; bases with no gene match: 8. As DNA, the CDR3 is TGTGCCAGCAGTTCAGCGGGAGGGCCGGGGAATGAGCAGTTCTTC. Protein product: CASSSAGGPGNEQFF.

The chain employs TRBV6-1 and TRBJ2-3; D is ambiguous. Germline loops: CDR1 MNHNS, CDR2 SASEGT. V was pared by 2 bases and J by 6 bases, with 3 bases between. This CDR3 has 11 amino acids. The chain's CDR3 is CASSEFDTQYF. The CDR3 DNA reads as TGTGCCAGCAGTGAATTTGATACGCAGTATTTT.

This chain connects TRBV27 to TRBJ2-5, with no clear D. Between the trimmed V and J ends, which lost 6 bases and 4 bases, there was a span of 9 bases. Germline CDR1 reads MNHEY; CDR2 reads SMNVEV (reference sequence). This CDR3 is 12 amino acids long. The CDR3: CASRGGSETQYF. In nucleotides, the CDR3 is TGTGCCAGCAGAGGTGGCTCAGAGACCCAGTACTTC.

The CDR3 loop is CASSEKALGWNADTQYF. The CDR3 region has the DNA TGTGCCAGCAGTGAAAAAGCCCTAGGGTGGAACGCAGATACGCAGTATTTT. The chain uses TRBV6-1 and TRBJ2-3; D is uncertain. CDR1 is MNHNS, CDR2 SASEGT, per germline. This CDR3 comprises 17 residues. Trimming shortened V by 2 bases and J by 4 bases, and 19 bases separated the two germline ends.

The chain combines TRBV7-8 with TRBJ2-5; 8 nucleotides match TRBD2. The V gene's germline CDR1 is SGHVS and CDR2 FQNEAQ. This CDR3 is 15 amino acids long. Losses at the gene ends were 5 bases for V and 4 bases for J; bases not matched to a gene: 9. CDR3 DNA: TGTGCCAGCAGCCCCGGGGGGGAAGTCCGAGAGACCCAGTACTTC. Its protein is CASSPGGEVRETQYF.

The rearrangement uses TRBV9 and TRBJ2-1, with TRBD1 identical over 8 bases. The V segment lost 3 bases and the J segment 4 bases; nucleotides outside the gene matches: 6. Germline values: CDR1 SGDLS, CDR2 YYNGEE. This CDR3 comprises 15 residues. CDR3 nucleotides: TGTGCCAGCAGCGGTCGAAGACAGGGGTACAATGAGCAGTTCTTC. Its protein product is CASSGRRQGYNEQFF.

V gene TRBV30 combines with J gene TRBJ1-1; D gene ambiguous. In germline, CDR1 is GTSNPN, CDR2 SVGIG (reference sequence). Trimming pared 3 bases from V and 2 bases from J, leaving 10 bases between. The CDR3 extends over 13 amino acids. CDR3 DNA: TGTGCCTGGAGGGCACGGGCAAACACTGAAGCTTTCTTT. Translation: CAWRARANTEAFF.

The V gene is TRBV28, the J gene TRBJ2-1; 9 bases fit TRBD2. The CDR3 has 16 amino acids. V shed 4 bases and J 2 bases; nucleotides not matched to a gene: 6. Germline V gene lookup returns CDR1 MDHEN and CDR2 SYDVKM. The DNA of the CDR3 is TGTGCCAGCAGTTCAGCGGTAGCGGGAGCCTACAATGAGCAGTTCTTC. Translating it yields CASSSAVAGAYNEQFF.

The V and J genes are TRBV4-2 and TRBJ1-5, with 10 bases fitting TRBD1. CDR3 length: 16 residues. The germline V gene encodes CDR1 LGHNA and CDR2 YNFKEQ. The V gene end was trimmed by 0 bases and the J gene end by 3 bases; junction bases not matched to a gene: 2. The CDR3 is CASSQDGTGDNQPQHF. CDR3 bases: TGTGCCAGCAGCCAAGATGGGACAGGGGACAATCAGCCCCAGCATTTT.

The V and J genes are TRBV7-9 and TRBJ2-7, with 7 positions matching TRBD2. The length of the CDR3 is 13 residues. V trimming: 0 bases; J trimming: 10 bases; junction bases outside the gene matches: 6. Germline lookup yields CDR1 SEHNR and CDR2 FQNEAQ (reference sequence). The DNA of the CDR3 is TGTGCCAGCAGCTTAGCCCGGGGGGTCGAACAGTACTTC. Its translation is CASSLARGVEQYF.

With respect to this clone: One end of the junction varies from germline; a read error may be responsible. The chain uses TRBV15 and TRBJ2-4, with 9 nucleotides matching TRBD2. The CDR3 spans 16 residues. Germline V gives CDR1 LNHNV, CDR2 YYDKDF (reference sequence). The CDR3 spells CATSRVGGRATNIQYF. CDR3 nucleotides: TGTGCCACCAGCAGAGTTGGCGGGAGGGCCACAAACATTCAGTACTTC.

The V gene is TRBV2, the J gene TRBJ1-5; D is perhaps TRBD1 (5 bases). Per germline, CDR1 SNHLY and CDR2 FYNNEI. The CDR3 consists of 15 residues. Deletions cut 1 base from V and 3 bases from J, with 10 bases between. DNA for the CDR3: TGTGCCAGCAGTGAAGGCGCAGGGAACAATCAGCCCCAGCATTTT. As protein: CASSEGAGNNQPQHF.

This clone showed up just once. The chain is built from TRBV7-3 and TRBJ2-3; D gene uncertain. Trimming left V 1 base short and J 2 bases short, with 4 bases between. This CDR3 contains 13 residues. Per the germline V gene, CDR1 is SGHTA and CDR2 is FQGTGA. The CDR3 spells CASSLINTDTQYF. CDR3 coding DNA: TGTGCCAGCAGCTTAATCAACACAGATACGCAGTATTTT.

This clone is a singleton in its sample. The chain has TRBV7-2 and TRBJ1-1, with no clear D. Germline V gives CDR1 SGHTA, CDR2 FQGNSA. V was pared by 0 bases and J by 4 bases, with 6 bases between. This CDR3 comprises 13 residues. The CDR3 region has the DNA TGTGCCAGCAGCTTAGCCCGAGCCACTGAAGCTTTCTTT. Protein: CASSLARATEAFF.

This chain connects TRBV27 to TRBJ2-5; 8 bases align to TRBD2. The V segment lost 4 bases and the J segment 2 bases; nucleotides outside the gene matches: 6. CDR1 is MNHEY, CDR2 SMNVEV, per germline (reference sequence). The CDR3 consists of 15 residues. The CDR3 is CASSYLSGGQETQYF. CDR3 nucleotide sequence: TGTGCCAGCAGTTATTTGAGCGGGGGACAAGAGACCCAGTACTTC.

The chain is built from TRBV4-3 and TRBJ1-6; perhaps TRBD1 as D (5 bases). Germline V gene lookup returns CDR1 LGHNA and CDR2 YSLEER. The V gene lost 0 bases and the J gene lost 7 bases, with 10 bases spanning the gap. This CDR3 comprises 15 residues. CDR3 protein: CASSQDRGLNSPLHF. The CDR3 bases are TGCGCCAGCAGCCAAGACCGGGGCCTGAATTCACCCCTCCACTTT.

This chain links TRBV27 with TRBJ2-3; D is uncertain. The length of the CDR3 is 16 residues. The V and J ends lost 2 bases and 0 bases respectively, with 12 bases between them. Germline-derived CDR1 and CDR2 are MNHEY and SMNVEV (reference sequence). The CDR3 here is CASSLVGPRSTDTQYF. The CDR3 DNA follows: TGTGCCAGCAGTTTAGTCGGGCCCAGGAGCACAGATACGCAGTATTTT.

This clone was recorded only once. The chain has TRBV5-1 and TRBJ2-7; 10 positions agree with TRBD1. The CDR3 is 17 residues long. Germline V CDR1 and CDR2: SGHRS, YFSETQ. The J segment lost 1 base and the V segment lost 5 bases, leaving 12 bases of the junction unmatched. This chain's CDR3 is CASSPDGQGVNSYEQYF. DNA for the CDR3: TGCGCCAGCAGTCCAGATGGACAGGGGGTAAATTCCTACGAGCAGTACTTC. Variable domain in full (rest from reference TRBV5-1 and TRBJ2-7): KAGVTQTPRYLIKTRGQQVTLSCSPISGHRSVSWYQQTPGQGLQFLFEYFSETQRNKGNFPGRFSGRQFSNSRSEMNVSTLELGDSALYLCASSPDGQGVNSYEQYFGPGTRLTVT.

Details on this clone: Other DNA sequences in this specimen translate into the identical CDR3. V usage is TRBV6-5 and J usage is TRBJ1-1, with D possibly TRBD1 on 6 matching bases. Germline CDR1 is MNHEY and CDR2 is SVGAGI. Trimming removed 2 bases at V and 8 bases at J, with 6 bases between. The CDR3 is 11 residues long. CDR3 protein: CASSYGGEAFF. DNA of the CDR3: TGTGCCAGCAGTTACGGGGGCGAAGCTTTCTTT.

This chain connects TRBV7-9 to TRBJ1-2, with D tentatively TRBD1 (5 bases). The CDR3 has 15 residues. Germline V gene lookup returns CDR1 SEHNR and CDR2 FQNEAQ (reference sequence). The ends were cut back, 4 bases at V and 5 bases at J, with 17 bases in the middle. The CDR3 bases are TGTGCCAGCAGCTCGGACCCCGGGGGGAGGTATGGCTACACCTTC. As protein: CASSSDPGGRYGYTF.

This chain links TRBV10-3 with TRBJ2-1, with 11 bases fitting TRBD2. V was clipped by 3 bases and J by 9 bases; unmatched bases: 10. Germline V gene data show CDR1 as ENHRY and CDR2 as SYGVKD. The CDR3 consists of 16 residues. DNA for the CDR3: TGTGCCATCAGTGACGCTAGCGGGGGGCCCGGGGGTGAGCAGTTCTTC. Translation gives CAISDASGGPGGEQFF.

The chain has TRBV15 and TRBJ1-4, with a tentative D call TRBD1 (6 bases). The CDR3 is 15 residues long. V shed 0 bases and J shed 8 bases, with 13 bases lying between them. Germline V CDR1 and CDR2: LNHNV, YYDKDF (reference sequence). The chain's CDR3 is CATSRDWGAGEKLFF. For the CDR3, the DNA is TGTGCCACCAGCAGAGATTGGGGGGCTGGGGAAAAACTGTTTTTT. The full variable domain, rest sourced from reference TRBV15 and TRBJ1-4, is DAMVIQNPRYQVTQFGKPVTLSCSQTLNHNVMYWYQQKSSQAPKLLFHYYDKDFNNEADTPDNFQSRRPNTSFCFLDIRSPGLGDTAMYLCATSRDWGAGEKLFFGSGTQLSVL.